The present TCR beta chain was sequenced within a study of cytomegalovirus exposure and HLA in healthy donors. Use of 60 Vbeta and 13 Jbeta primers characterized the PCR. Generated by immunoSEQ multiplex PCR, the TCRdb table keeps only in-frame clones and is missing some. The table has 93,000 or so clones, roughly 80% seen once; the top ten hold less than 5%. Germline assignment: CDR1 SGHTA and CDR2 FQGNSA. The CDR3 totals 12 residues. V was trimmed by 6 bases and J by 5 bases, leaving 8 bases between them. The sample was PBMCs. This clonotype was sampled from a middle-aged man in good health and CMV-seropositive. This chain connects TRBV7-2 to TRBJ2-4; no definite D call. This CDR3 reads CASRTRQNIQYF. For the CDR3, the DNA is TGTGCCAGCAGGACACGCCAAAACATTCAGTACTTC.